A selection of T cell receptor beta chains follows, all from one sample in a study of OX40 agonist ivuxolimab in advanced cancers. The repertoire was sequenced with immunoSEQ multiplex PCR; TCRdb's copy has only in-frame clones and lacks some. Of 65,000 to 95,000 clones listed, 80% to 90% are singletons. The sample was CD4+ or CD8+ T cells sorted from blood, taken in a trial of the OX40 agonist ivuxolimab. The receptors were gathered from an adult with an advanced solid tumor such as melanoma, head and neck, liver or kidney cancer. The CDR3 runs from the conserved cysteine through the conserved F or W.

V gene: TRBV7-9; J gene: TRBJ1-6; CDR3 protein: CASSILQGTGVSPLHF
V gene: TRBV29-1; J gene: TRBJ1-3; CDR3 protein: CSVEVLAGTGGSVAGNTIYF
V gene: TRBV7-2; J gene: TRBJ1-5; CDR3 protein: CASSPGGWGNQPQHF
V gene: TRBV19; J gene: TRBJ2-3; CDR3 protein: CASRIRLAGGTDTQYF
V gene: TRBV10-1; J gene: TRBJ2-3; CDR3 protein: CASSESGGGTDTQYF
V gene: TRBV18; J gene: TRBJ1-3; CDR3 protein: CASSPRAAEGNTIYF
V gene: TRBV5-1; J gene: TRBJ2-3; CDR3 protein: CASSHAGASTDTQYF
V gene: TRBV11-2; J gene: TRBJ1-3; CDR3 protein: CASSLDPSSGNTIYF
V gene: TRBV7-9; J gene: TRBJ2-1; CDR3 protein: CASSSPVYNEQFF
V gene: TRBV5-4; J gene: TRBJ1-5; CDR3 protein: CASSRDSSGTGGNQPQHF
V gene: TRBV18; J gene: TRBJ2-7; CDR3 protein: CASSPSGTQGREQYF
V gene: TRBV2; J gene: TRBJ2-6; CDR3 protein: CASSDRASTGANVLTF
V gene: TRBV7-9; J gene: TRBJ1-1; CDR3 protein: CASRTANTEAFF
V gene: TRBV6-6; J gene: TRBJ1-2; CDR3 protein: CASAGGGYTF
V gene: TRBV11-2; J gene: TRBJ1-2; CDR3 protein: CASSLEGTGYGYTF
V gene: TRBV6-1; J gene: TRBJ1-1; CDR3 protein: CVHREGTEAFF
V gene: TRBV5-5; J gene: TRBJ2-7; CDR3 protein: CASSPSGGLYEQYF
V gene: TRBV7-9; J gene: TRBJ1-5; CDR3 protein: CASSSGTGAVYSNQPQHF
V gene: TRBV6-6; J gene: TRBJ1-1; CDR3 protein: CASRGNTEAFF
V gene: TRBV27; J gene: TRBJ1-6; CDR3 protein: CASSLISDSNSPLHF
V gene: TRBV21-1; J gene: TRBJ1-4; CDR3 protein: CASSKLPGTGGGERDEKLFF
V gene: TRBV6-6; J gene: TRBJ2-7; CDR3 protein: CASSAGRTGGHEQYF
V gene: TRBV19; J gene: TRBJ1-3; CDR3 protein: CASSLSGNTIYF
V gene: TRBV15; J gene: TRBJ1-2; CDR3 protein: CATSRGTEGYTF
V gene: TRBV28; J gene: TRBJ1-1; CDR3 protein: CASSLQGGSEAFF
V gene: TRBV6-1; J gene: TRBJ1-2; CDR3 protein: CASSDGPGRGNYGYTF
V gene: TRBV19; J gene: .; CDR3 protein: CASRRDLASYEQYF
V gene: TRBV5-1; J gene: TRBJ1-1; CDR3 protein: CASAPTTGFSEAFF